What follows is one T cell receptor beta chain and its context. Its antigen is undetermined. The sample is drawn from a study of beta chain features in type 1 diabetes. Findings of the study overall: A pattern of fewer insertions and more deletions at VDJ junctions was seen in type 1 diabetes patients. The similarity of naive, central memory and Treg TCRB repertoires appeared greater among patients than among healthy donors.

TCRB transcripts that were expressed got sequenced, as all of the isolated RNA had been reverse transcribed. The repertoire was sequenced with immunoSEQ multiplex PCR; TCRdb's copy has only in-frame clones and lacks some. The data show 400,000 to 600,000 clones, around 30% seen once. The germline V gene has CDR1 SEHNR and CDR2 FQNEAQ (reference sequence). This CDR3 has 15 amino acids. V lost 5 bases and J 3 bases, leaving 15 bases between the germline ends. Sample: naive CD4+ T cells from blood. The TCR originated in a man younger than 30 in good health. The chain links TRBV7-9 to TRBJ2-3; possible D gene TRBD2, 5 bases. The CDR3 bases are TGTGCCAGCAGCCGTACGGGAAGGGCGACAGATACGCAGTATTTT. Residues: CASSRTGRATDTQYF.